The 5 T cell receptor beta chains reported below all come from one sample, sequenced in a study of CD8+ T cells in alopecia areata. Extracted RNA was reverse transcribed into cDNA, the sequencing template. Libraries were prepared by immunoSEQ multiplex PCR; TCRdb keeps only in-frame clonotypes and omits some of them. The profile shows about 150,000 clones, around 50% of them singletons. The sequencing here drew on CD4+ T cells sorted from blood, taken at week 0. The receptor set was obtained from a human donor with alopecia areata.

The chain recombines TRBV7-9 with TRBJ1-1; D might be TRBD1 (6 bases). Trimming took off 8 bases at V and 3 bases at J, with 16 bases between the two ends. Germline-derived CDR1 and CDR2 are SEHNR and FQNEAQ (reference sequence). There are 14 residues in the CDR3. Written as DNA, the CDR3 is TGTGCCAGCTGGGGGGGGGCGCGAGACACTGAAGCTTTCTTT. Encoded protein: CASWGGARDTEAFF.

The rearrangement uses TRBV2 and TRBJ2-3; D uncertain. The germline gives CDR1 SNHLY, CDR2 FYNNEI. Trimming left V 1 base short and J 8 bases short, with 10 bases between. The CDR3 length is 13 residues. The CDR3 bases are TGTGCCAGCAGTGAAGGAAATCTGGGTACGCAGTATTTT. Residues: CASSEGNLGTQYF. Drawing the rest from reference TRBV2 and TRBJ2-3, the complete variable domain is EPEVTQTPSHQVTQMGQEVILRCVPISNHLYFYWYRQILGQKVEFLVSFYNNEISEKSEIFDDQFSVERPDGSNFTLKIRSTKLEDSAMYFCASSEGNLGTQYFGPGTRLTVL.

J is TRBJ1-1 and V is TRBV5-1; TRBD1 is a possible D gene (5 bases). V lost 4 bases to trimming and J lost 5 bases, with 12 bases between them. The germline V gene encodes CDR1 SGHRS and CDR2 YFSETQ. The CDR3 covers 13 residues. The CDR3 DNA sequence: TGCGCCAGCAGCCTCATGGGGGGTACTGAAGCTTTCTTT. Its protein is CASSLMGGTEAFF.

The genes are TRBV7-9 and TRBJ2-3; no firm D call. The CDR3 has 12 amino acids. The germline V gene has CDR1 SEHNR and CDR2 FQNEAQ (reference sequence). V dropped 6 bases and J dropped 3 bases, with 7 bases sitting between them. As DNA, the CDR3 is TGTGCCAGCAGGAAGGGTACAGATACGCAGTATTTT. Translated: CASRKGTDTQYF.

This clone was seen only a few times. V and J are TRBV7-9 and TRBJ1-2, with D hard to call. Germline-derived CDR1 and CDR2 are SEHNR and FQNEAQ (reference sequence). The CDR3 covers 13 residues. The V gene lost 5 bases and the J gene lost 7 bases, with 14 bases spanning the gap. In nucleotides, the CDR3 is TGTGCCAGCAGCCCCGACACCCGGAGTGGCTACACCTTC. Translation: CASSPDTRSGYTF.